Below, one T cell receptor beta chain is given with its context. This clonotype has a handful of counts. It lacks a known antigen. No per-base quality is available; no much larger clone lies one base away. The receptor library was made with RT-PCR. For sequencing, an Illumina HiSeq 2500 was employed. Starting from the raw public reads, TCRdb applied fastp trimming at Q25, assembled clones with MiXCR and retained in-frame beta chains. Duplicate CDR3 protein sequences are folded into a single record with the most common DNA and genes. The sample table records 450,000 to 700,000 distinct CDR3 sequences; 12% to 15% of these occur just once. 11% of the sample lies in the top ten. This specimen belongs to a study of response to subunit inactivated influenza vaccine (dated by TCRdb to the late 2010s). Regarding the study in general: Deep quantitative profiling of the T cell receptor repertoire was used in the study to follow responses to a trivalent subunit inactivated influenza vaccine. General findings and caveats noted by the study authors: It was suggested by the authors that each seasonal influenza vaccination may recruit only a limited number of new T cells.

According to the germline V gene (reference sequence), CDR1 reads DFQATT and CDR2 reads SNEGSKA. Here V drops 0 bases and J drops 4 bases, and the junction holds 3 bases not matched to any gene. The CDR3, from cysteine to phenylalanine, totals 14 residues. The retained sequence is limited to the CDR3, 42 bases, with the frame set at the first base. This TCR was sampled from a man between 45 and 60 years old who received an inactivated influenza vaccine. Donor details come from another sample of the same person, matched by shared clones. The V gene is TRBV20-1 and the J gene is TRBJ2-3; TRBD2 fits 8 bases in the junction. The sample consisted of PBMCs from blood, taken roughly 12 days after vaccination. The sequenced DNA: TGCAGTGCTAGAGACGGACTAGCCGCAGATACGCAGTATTTT. This gives the protein CSARDGLAADTQYF.